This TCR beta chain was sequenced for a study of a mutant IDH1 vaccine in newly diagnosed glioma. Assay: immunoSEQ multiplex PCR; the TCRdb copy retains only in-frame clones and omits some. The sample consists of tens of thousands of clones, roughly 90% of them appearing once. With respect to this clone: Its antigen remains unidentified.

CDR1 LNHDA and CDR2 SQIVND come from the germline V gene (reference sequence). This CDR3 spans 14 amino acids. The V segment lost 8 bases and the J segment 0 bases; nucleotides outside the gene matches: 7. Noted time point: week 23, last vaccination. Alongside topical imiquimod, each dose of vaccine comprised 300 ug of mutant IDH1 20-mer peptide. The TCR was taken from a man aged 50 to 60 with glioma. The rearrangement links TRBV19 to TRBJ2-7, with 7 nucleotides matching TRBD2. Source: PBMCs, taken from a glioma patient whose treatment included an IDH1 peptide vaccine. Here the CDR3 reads CASAIGGTSYEQYF. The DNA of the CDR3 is TGTGCCAGTGCCATCGGGGGGACCTCCTACGAGCAGTACTTC.